Each of the 3 T cell receptor beta chains below was sequenced from the same sample in a study of T cell clones after liver transplantation. This table comes from immunoSEQ multiplex PCR, and its TCRdb copy is limited to in-frame clones, with some not included. Among fewer than 65,000 clones listed, 85% to 90% were seen once. The input for sequencing was CD8+ T cells from blood, taken 12 months after liver transplant. These receptors were collected from a human patient who received a liver transplant. The graft donor may be the source of some T cells.

The chain carries TRBV4-1 and TRBJ2-1, with 8 bases matching TRBD2. Germline loops: CDR1 MGHRA, CDR2 YSYEKL. The junction had 9 bases not matched to a gene; V was cut back by 4 bases and J by 7 bases. The CDR3 loop spans 15 amino acids. The CDR3 DNA reads as TGCGCCAGCAGCCCCCTCCCACAGCGGGGGAATGAGCAGTTCTTC. Translated, it gives CASSPLPQRGNEQFF.

This clone was seen a handful of times. The chain couples TRBV5-4 to TRBJ2-7; the D gene could be TRBD1 or TRBD2 (5 bases each). The CDR3 is 13 residues long. V was clipped by 1 base and J by 2 bases, with 7 bases between them. The germline gives CDR1 SGHNT, CDR2 YYREEE (reference sequence). CDR3 DNA sequence: TGTGCCAGCAGCTTGTGGGACCCCTACGAGCAGTACTTC. Translated, it gives CASSLWDPYEQYF.

V usage is TRBV7-9 and J usage is TRBJ2-5, with 12 bases matching TRBD2. Unmatched junction bases numbered 12, after V lost 4 bases and J lost 3 bases. The CDR3 has 18 amino acids. CDR1 and CDR2 from the germline V gene are SEHNR and FQNEAQ (reference sequence). DNA for the CDR3: TGTGCCAGCAGCTCCCGTCCACTAGCGGGAGGAGAAGAAGAGACCCAGTACTTC. Its translation is CASSSRPLAGGEEETQYF. The full variable domain, its missing parts supplied by reference TRBV7-9 and TRBJ2-5, is DTGVSQNPRHKITKRGQNVTFRCDPISEHNRLYWYRQTLGQGPEFLTYFQNEAQLEKSRLLSDRFSAERPKGSFSTLEIQRTEQGDSAMYLCASSSRPLAGGEEETQYFGPGTRLLVL.